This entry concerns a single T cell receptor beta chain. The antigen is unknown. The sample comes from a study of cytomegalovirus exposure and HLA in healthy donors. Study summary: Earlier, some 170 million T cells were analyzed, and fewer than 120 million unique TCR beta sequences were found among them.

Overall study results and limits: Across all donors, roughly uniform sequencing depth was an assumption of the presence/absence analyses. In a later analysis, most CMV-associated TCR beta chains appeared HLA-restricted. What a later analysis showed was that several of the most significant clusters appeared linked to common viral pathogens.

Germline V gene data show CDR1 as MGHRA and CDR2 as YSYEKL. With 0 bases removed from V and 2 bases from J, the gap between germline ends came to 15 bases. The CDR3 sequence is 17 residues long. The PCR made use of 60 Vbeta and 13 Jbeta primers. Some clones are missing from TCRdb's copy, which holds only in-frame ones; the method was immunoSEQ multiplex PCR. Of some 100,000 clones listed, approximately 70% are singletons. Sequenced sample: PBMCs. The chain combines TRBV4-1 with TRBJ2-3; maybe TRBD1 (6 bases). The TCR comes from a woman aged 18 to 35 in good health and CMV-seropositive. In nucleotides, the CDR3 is TGCGCCAGCAGCCAAGATTGGGACACAGACGCCACAGATACGCAGTATTTT. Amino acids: CASSQDWDTDATDTQYF.